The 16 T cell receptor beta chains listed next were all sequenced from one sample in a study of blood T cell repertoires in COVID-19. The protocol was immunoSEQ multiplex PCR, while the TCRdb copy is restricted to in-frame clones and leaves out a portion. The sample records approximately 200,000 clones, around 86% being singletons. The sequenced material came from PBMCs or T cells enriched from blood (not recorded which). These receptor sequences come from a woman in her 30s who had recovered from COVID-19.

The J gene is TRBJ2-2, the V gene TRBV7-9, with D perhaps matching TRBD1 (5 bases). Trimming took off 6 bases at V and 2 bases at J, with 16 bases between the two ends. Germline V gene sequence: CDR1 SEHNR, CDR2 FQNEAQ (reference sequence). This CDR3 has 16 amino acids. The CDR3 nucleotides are TGTGCCAGCAGAACTCTTGGGGCGCACAACACCGGGGAGCTGTTTTTT. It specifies CASRTLGAHNTGELFF.

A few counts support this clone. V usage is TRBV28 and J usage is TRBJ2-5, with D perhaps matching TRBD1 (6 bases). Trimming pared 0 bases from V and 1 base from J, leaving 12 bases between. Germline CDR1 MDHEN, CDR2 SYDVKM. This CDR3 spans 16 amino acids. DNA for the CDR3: TGTGCCAGCAGTTTATGGGTTACAGGGCTCCAAGAGACCCAGTACTTC. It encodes CASSLWVTGLQETQYF.

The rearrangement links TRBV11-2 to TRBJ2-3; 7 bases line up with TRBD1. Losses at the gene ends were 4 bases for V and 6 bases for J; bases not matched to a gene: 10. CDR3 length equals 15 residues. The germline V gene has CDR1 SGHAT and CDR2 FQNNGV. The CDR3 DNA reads TGTGCCAGCAGCTCCTCGGGACAGCTTAGGGATACGCAGTATTTT. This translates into CASSSSGQLRDTQYF.

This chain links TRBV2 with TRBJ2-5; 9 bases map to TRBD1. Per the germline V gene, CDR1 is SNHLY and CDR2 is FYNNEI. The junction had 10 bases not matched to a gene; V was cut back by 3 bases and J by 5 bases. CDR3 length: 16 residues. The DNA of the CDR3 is TGTGCCAGCAGTGAGTCTACAGGGGGCCAGGGGGAGACCCAGTACTTC. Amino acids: CASSESTGGQGETQYF.

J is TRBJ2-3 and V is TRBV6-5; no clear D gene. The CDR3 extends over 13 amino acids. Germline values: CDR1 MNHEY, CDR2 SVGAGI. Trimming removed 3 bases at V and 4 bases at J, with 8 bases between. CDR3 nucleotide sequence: TGTGCCAGCAGTTATAATTCGGCAGATACGCAGTATTTT. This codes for CASSYNSADTQYF.

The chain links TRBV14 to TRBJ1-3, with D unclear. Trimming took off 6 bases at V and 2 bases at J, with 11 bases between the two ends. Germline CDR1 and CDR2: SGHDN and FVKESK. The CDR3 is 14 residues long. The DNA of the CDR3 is TGTGCCAGCAGAACGGGAGGGACTGGAAACACCATATATTTT. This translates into CASRTGGTGNTIYF.

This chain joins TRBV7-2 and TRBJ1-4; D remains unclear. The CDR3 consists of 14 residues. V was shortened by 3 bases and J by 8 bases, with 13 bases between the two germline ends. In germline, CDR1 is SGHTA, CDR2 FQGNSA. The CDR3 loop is CASSFASIGEKLFF. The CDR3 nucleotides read TGTGCCAGCAGCTTTGCAAGCATCGGGGAAAAACTGTTTTTT.

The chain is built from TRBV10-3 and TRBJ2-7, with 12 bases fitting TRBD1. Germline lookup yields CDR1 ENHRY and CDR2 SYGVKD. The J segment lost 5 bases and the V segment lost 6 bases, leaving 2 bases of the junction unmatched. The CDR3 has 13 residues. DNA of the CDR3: TGTGCCATCAGGGGGACAGGGGGCCACGAGCAGTACTTC. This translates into CAIRGTGGHEQYF.

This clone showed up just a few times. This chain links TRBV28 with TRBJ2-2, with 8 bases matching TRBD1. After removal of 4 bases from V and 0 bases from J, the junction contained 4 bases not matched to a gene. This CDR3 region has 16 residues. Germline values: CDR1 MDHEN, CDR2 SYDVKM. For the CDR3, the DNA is TGTGCCAGCAGTTCACCGACAGGGGCGAACACCGGGGAGCTGTTTTTT. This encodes CASSSPTGANTGELFF.

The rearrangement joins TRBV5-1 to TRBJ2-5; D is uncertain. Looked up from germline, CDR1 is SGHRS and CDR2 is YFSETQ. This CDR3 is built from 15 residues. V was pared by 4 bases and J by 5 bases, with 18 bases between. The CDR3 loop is CASSPINVVAETQYF. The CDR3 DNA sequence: TGCGCCAGCAGCCCAATCAACGTAGTAGCTGAGACCCAGTACTTC.

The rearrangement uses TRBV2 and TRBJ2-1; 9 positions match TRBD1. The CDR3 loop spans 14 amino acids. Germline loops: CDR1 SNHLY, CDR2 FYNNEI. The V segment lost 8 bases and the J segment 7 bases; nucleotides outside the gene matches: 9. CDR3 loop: CASGPGQGGNEQFF. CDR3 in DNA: TGTGCCAGCGGACCGGGACAGGGCGGGAATGAGCAGTTCTTC. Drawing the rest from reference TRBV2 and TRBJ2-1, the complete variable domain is EPEVTQTPSHQVTQMGQEVILRCVPISNHLYFYWYRQILGQKVEFLVSFYNNEISEKSEIFDDQFSVERPDGSNFTLKIRSTKLEDSAMYFCASGPGQGGNEQFFGPGTRLTVL.

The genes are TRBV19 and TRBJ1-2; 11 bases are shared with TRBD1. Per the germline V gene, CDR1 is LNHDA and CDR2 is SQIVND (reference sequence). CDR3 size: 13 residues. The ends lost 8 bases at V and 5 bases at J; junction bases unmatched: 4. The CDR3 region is CASRTGGHYGYTF. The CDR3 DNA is TGTGCCAGTCGGACAGGGGGCCATTATGGCTACACCTTC.

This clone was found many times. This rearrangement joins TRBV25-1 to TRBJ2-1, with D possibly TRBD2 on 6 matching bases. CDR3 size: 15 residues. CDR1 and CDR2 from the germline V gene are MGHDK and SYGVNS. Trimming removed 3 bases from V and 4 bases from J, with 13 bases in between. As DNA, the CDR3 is TGTGCCAGCAGTGAGTTGATCGGGAGTTACAATGAGCAGTTCTTC. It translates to CASSELIGSYNEQFF.

CDR3 residues: CASSITPRRGRSETQYF. The CDR3 bases are TGCGCCAGCAGCATAACCCCACGCAGGGGGCGCAGTGAGACCCAGTACTTC. The genes are TRBV5-1 and TRBJ2-5; 8 bases align to TRBD1. The CDR3 has 17 amino acids. Germline assignment: CDR1 SGHRS and CDR2 YFSETQ. Unmatched junction bases numbered 16, after V lost 4 bases and J lost 5 bases.

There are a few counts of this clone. The CDR3 sequence: CASSQDRNSYNSPLHF. The DNA of the CDR3 is TGTGCCAGCAGCCAGGACAGGAACTCCTATAATTCACCCCTCCACTTT. The chain has TRBV5-4 and TRBJ1-6, with 7 bases identical to TRBD1. The CDR3 has 16 amino acids. Germline V lookup: CDR1 SGHNT, CDR2 YYREEE (reference sequence). V shed 4 bases and J 0 bases; nucleotides not matched to a gene: 4.

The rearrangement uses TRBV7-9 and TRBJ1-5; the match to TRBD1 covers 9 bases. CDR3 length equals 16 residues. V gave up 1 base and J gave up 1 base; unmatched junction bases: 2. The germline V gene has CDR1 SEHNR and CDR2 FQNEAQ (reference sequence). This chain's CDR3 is CASSLGTGASNQPQHF. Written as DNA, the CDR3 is TGTGCCAGCAGCTTAGGGACAGGGGCCAGCAATCAGCCCCAGCATTTT.